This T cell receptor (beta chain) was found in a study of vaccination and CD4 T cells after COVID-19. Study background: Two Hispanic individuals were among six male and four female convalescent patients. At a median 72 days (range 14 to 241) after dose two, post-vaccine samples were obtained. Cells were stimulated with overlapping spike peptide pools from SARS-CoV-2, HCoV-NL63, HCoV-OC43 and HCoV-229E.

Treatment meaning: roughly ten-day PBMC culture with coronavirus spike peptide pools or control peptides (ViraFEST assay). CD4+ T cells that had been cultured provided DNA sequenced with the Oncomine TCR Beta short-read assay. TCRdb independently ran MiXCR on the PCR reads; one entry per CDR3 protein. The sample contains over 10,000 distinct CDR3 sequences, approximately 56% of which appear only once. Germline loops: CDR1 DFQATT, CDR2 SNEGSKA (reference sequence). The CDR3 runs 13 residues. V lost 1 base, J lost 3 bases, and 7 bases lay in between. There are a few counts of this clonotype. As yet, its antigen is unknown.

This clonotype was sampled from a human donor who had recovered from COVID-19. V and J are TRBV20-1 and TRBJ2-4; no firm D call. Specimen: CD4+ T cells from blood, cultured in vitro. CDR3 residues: CSARGQFKNIQYF. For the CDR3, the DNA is TGCAGTGCTAGAGGGCAGTTCAAAAACATTCAGTACTTC.